This T cell receptor beta chain was sequenced in a study of blood T cell repertoires in COVID-19 (dated by TCRdb to between 2020 and 2021). Regarding the study in general: Samples covering the acute and convalescent phases of COVID-19 were provided by collaborators in the United States, Italy and Spain. The material from the prospective study consisted of cDNA or gDNA derived from T cells, B-cell-depleted T cells, or PBMCs. The dataset comprised deeply sampled blood TCRbeta repertoires from subjects exposed to, actively infected with, or recovered from COVID-19. The repertoires were released in a freely available public database intended as a resource for research on the immune response to SARS-CoV-2. Samples came from the ongoing ImmuneRACE study (first 160 participants) plus 1,254 subjects from 6 global collaborators. The sample metadata nearly always contained a de-identified subject ID, COVID-19 status, age in years and sex. Where HLA class I and class II types were available, the types were taken from metadata supplied by the sample provider, not from assay-based typing.

Whole blood was collected in K2EDTA tubes by collaborating institutions according to the institutions' own protocols. For TCRbeta analysis, collaborator samples were shipped as frozen whole blood, as isolated PBMCs, or as DNA extracted from either sample type. Broad study findings and their caveats: Clinical and demographic metadata were provided uncurated, with the amount varying by source and participant.

The germline ends are 15 bases apart after V is trimmed by 6 bases and J by 7 bases. The CDR3 measures 13 amino acids from cysteine to phenylalanine. The entry retains the CDR3 DNA only, 39 bases that are in frame from base 1. The germline V gene specifies MNHEY as CDR1 and SVGEGT as CDR2. Points on this clone: This receptor's antigen is unknown. No base-level quality is on record; no much larger clone is a single base apart.

TCRbeta CDR3 regions were amplified from genomic DNA using the immunoSEQ Assay, a bias-controlled multiplex PCR. The authors' analysis ran thus. Nucleated cell counts per sample were estimated from amplification of reference gene primers within the assay. To quantify the absolute abundance of each unique TCRbeta CDR3 rearrangement, sequence reads were collapsed and filtered. For each sample, productive Simpson clonality was calculated by taking the square root of Simpson's diversity index across productive rearrangements. TCRdb carries this immuneACCESS record with in-frame sequences only. Its versions omit some clonotypes, under half of them owing to an unresolved V gene in the studies checked, with the rest unexplained. V and J calls plus clone size are reproduced from that table; the DNA served to infer D and trimming. Here the sample has about 18,000 clones; around nine tenths occur a single time. Clones ranked in the top ten supply around a tenth of the sample.

This chain is built from TRBV6-2 or TRBV6-3 and TRBJ1-2, with the D gene uncertain. The TCR originated in a middle-aged man with active COVID-19. Sequencing used peripheral blood. The nucleotide sequence reads TGTGCCAGCAGCCCCACCTTAACCGGTGGCTACACCTTC. Its amino acids are CASSPTLTGGYTF.